Below, 13 T cell receptor beta chains from the same sample are listed, as sequenced in a study of radiation and T cells in renal cell carcinoma. Using immunoSEQ multiplex PCR, the repertoire was profiled, and TCRdb retains in-frame clones only, with some absent. The repertoire holds about 130,000 clones, with approximately 78% as singletons. The sample's time point: blood 2 weeks post-SBRT. As to treatment: 15 Gy SBRT to primary tumor, nephrectomy 4 weeks later. Sequences were derived from blood, sampled from a patient whose treatment included radiotherapy and nephrectomy. All receptors derive from a woman aged 55-75 years with renal cell carcinoma.

This chain uses TRBV5-1 with TRBJ1-1, with D unclear. Per germline, CDR1 SGHRS and CDR2 YFSETQ. V shed 6 bases and J shed 2 bases, with 11 bases lying between them. The CDR3 is 13 amino acids. The DNA for the CDR3 is TGCGCCAGCACCTATCATGTAAACACTGAAGCTTTCTTT. It is translated as CASTYHVNTEAFF.

The V gene is TRBV19, the J gene TRBJ2-3; D ambiguous. Germline V gene lookup returns CDR1 LNHDA and CDR2 SQIVND (reference sequence). The CDR3 is made up of 12 amino acids. Trimming stripped 4 bases from V and 10 bases from J, with 12 bases between. CDR3 amino acids: CASSNSGMAQYF. The DNA for the CDR3 is TGTGCCAGTAGTAACTCAGGTATGGCGCAGTATTTT.

This sequence joins TRBV28 and TRBJ1-2; 9 nucleotides agree with TRBD1. In germline, CDR1 is MDHEN, CDR2 SYDVKM. Losses at the gene ends were 3 bases for V and 8 bases for J; bases not matched to a gene: 4. The CDR3 has 13 residues. The DNA of the CDR3 is TGTGCCAGCAGTTTGGGACAGGGACGAGGCTACACCTTC. Translation gives CASSLGQGRGYTF.

The J gene is TRBJ2-1, the V gene TRBV7-3, with D perhaps TRBD2 (5 bases). The CDR3 length is 15 residues. V was pared by 4 bases and J by 6 bases, with 16 bases between. Germline CDR1 and CDR2: SGHTA and FQGTGA. The CDR3 nucleotides read TGTGCCAGCAGCTCCCGGGCCTTAGGAGGCAATGAGCAGTTCTTC. Encoded protein: CASSSRALGGNEQFF.

The V gene is TRBV7-9, the J gene TRBJ2-7; 7 positions match TRBD1. CDR3 size: 12 residues. From germline, CDR1 is SEHNR and CDR2 FQNEAQ (reference sequence). The J segment lost 5 bases and the V segment lost 6 bases, leaving 4 bases of the junction unmatched. CDR3 region: CASSWTGDEQYF. CDR3 in DNA: TGTGCCAGCAGTTGGACAGGCGACGAGCAGTACTTC.

The V gene is TRBV28, the J gene TRBJ1-5, with TRBD1 matching over 9 bases. The CDR3 totals 18 residues. Trimming took 5 bases from V and 2 from J; bases not matched to a gene: 13. Germline V gene sequence: CDR1 MDHEN, CDR2 SYDVKM. The CDR3 reads CASSAPGQGIFGNQPQHF. The CDR3 DNA reads as TGTGCCAGCAGTGCGCCGGGACAGGGAATTTTTGGCAATCAGCCCCAGCATTTT.

The genes are TRBV11-3 and TRBJ1-1; the D gene is possibly TRBD1 (5 bases). Germline assignment: CDR1 SGHNT and CDR2 YENEEA. This CDR3 comprises 15 residues. Trimming stripped 1 base from V and 5 bases from J, with 14 bases between. The chain's CDR3 is CASSLVAGGETEAFF. The CDR3 DNA reads TGTGCCAGCAGCTTAGTCGCGGGGGGAGAGACTGAAGCTTTCTTT. The whole variable domain, remainder taken from reference TRBV11-3 and TRBJ1-1, is EAGVVQSPRYKIIEKKQPVAFWCNPISGHNTLYWYLQNLGQGPELLIRYENEEAVDDSQLPKDRFSAERLKGVDSTLKIQPAELGDSAVYLCASSLVAGGETEAFFGQGTRLTVV.

J is TRBJ1-5 and V is TRBV10-3, with TRBD1 matching over 8 bases. The J segment lost 2 bases and the V segment lost 10 bases, leaving 7 bases of the junction unmatched. The CDR3 runs 14 residues. CDR1 is ENHRY and CDR2 is SYGVKD in the germline V gene. For the CDR3, the DNA is TGTGCCACTCGACAGGGGTCGGGCAATCAGCCCCAGCATTTT. It translates to CATRQGSGNQPQHF.

The V gene is TRBV11-2, the J gene TRBJ2-7; 9 nucleotides match TRBD1. The germline gives CDR1 SGHAT, CDR2 FQNNGV. The CDR3 is made up of 15 amino acids. Trimming at V came to 0 bases and at J to 4 bases, leaving 4 bases not matched to a gene. The DNA for the CDR3 is TGTGCCAGCAGCTTAGATCACAGGGGGCTATACGAGCAGTACTTC. This codes for CASSLDHRGLYEQYF.

The chain has TRBV15 and TRBJ2-3; TRBD1 aligns across 7 bases. The CDR3 has 16 amino acids. V lost 3 bases and J lost 1; bases outside the gene matches: 7. Germline loops: CDR1 LNHNV, CDR2 YYDKDF (reference sequence). For the CDR3, the DNA is TGTGCCACCAGCAGCGGCGCAGGGGGAGGCACAGATACGCAGTATTTT. Translation: CATSSGAGGGTDTQYF. The entire variable domain, with the rest obtained from reference TRBV15 and TRBJ2-3, is as follows: DAMVIQNPRYQVTQFGKPVTLSCSQTLNHNVMYWYQQKSSQAPKLLFHYYDKDFNNEADTPDNFQSRRPNTSFCFLDIRSPGLGDTAMYLCATSSGAGGGTDTQYFGPGTRLTVL.

The chain recombines TRBV5-1 with TRBJ2-1, with TRBD2 matching 12 bases. With V trimmed by 4 bases and J by 15 bases, 17 bases remained unmatched. Germline V CDR1 and CDR2: SGHRS, YFSETQ. The CDR3 is made up of 16 amino acids. CDR3 DNA: TGCGCCAGCAGCCTTTCGCCGACTAGCGGGGGCCCAGAGTGGTTCTTC. It specifies CASSLSPTSGGPEWFF.

J is TRBJ2-3 and V is TRBV28; possibly TRBD2 for D (6 bases). V dropped 10 bases and J dropped 0 bases, with 14 bases sitting between them. Germline CDR1 and CDR2: MDHEN and SYDVKM. This CDR3 region has 14 residues. CDR3 DNA sequence: TGTGCCACCCACGGGGGACTGAGCACAGATACGCAGTATTTT. It is translated as CATHGGLSTDTQYF.

V is TRBV28 and J is TRBJ1-5, with D uncertain. The CDR3 covers 14 residues. The V end lost 3 bases, the J end lost 5 bases, and 11 bases lay between the germline ends. Germline CDR1 reads MDHEN; CDR2 reads SYDVKM. CDR3 region: CASSFPGRDQPQHF. The CDR3 DNA reads as TGTGCCAGCAGTTTCCCCGGGAGGGATCAGCCCCAGCATTTT.